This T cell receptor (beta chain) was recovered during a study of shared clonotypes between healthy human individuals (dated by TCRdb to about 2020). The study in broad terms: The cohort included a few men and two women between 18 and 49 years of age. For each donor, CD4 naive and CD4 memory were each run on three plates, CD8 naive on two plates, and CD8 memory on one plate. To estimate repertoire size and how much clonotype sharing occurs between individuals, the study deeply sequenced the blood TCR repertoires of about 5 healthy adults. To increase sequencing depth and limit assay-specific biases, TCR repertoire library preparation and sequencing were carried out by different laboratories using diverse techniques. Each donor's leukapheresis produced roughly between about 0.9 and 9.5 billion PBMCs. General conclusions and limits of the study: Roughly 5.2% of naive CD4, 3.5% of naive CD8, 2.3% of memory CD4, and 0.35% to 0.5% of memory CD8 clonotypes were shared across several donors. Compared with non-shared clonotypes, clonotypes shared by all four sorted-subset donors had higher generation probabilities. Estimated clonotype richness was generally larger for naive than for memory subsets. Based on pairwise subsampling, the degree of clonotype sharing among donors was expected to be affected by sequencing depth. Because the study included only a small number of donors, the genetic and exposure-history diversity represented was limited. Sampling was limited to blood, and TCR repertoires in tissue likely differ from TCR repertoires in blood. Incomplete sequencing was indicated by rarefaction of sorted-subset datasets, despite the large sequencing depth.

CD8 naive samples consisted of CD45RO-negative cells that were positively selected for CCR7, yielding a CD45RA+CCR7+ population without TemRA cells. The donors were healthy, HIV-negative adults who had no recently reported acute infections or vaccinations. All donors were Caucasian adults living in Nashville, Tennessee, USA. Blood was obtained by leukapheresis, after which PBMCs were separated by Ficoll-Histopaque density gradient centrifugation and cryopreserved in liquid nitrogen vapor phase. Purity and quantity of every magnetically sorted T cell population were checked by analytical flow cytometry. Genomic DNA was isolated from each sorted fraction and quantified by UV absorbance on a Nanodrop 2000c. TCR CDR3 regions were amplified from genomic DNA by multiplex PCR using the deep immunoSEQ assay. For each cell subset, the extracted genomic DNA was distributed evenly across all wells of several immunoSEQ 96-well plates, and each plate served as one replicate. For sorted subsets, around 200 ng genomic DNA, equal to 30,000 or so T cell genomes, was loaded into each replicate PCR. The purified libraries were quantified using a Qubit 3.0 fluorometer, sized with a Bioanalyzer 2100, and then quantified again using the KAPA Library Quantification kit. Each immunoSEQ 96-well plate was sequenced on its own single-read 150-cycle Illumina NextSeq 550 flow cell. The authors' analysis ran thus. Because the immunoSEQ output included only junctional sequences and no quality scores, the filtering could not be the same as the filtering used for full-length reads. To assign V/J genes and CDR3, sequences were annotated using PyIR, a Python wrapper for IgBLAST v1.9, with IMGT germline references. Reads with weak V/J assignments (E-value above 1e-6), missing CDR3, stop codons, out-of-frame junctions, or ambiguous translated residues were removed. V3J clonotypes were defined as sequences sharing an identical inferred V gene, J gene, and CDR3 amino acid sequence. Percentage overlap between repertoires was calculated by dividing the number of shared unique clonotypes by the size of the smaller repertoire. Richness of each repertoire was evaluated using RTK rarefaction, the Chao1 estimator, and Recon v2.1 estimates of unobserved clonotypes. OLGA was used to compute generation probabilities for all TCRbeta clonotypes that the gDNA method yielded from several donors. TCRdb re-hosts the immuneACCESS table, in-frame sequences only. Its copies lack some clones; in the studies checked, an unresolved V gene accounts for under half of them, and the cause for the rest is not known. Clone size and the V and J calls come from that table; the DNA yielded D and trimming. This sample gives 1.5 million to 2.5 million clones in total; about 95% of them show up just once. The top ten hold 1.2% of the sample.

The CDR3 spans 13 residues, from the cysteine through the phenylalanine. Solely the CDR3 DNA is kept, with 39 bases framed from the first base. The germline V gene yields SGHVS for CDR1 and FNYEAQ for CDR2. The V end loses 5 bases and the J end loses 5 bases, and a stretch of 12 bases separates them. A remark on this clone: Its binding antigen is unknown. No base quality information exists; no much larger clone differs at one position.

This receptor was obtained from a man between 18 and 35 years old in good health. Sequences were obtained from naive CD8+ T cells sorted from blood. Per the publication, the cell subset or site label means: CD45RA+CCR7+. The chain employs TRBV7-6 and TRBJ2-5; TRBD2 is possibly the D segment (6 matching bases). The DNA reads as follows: TGTGCCAGCAGCGCGGACTATCGGGAGACCCAGTACTTC. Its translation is CASSADYRETQYF.